Sequencing of this TCR beta chain was carried out in a study of shared clonotypes between healthy human individuals (dated by TCRdb to about 2020). Background on the whole study: Two women and a few men aged 18 to 49 years were included in the cohort. Per donor, three plates each were used for CD4 naive and CD4 memory, two for CD8 naive, and one for CD8 memory. To estimate repertoire size and how much clonotypes are shared between individuals, the study performed deep sequencing of blood TCR repertoires from 4 to 6 healthy adults. Libraries were prepared and TCR repertoires were sequenced by different laboratories using diverse techniques, in order to increase sequencing depth and limit assay-specific biases. Each donor's leukapheresis produced roughly between about 0.8 and 8.9 billion PBMCs. Overall study outcomes, separate from this receptor: When several donors were compared, the shared fraction of clonotypes was around 5.1% for naive CD4, more than 3% for naive CD8, 2% to 2.5% for memory CD4, and around 0.37% for memory CD8. The genetic and exposure-history diversity represented was limited by the small number of donors. Estimated clonotype richness was generally larger for naive than for memory subsets. Only blood was sampled, and tissue TCR repertoires likely differ from those in blood. Even with the large sequencing depth, rarefaction of the sorted-subset datasets indicated that sequencing was incomplete. Clonotypes shared by all four sorted-subset donors showed higher generation probabilities than non-shared clonotypes. Pairwise subsampling indicated that sequencing depth was expected to affect the degree of clonotype sharing among donors.

The germline V gene gives CDR1 as KGHSH and CDR2 as LQKENI. Taken from cysteine to phenylalanine, the CDR3 has 16 residues. Of the read, only the CDR3 DNA is kept; its 48 bases are in frame from base 1. V drops 2 bases and J drops 1 base, leaving 12 bases in between. Donors were healthy HIV-negative adults with no recently reported acute infections or vaccinations. Every donor was a Caucasian adult living in Nashville, Tennessee, USA. CD4+ T cells were enriched by magnetic negative selection; naive cells were then positively selected on CD45RA, and the negative fraction formed the memory subset. After blood collection by leukapheresis, PBMCs were isolated using Ficoll-Histopaque density gradient centrifugation and then cryopreserved in the vapor phase of liquid nitrogen. Analytical flow cytometry was used to check the purity and quantity of every magnetically sorted T cell population. Genomic DNA was isolated from each sorted fraction and quantified by UV absorbance on a Nanodrop 2000c.

TCR CDR3 regions were amplified from genomic DNA by multiplex PCR using the deep immunoSEQ assay. For each cell subset, the extracted genomic DNA was distributed evenly across all wells of several immunoSEQ 96-well plates, and each plate served as one replicate. For sorted subsets, 200 ng of genomic DNA, equivalent to around 30,000 T cell genomes, went into each replicate PCR. The purified libraries were quantified using a Qubit 3.0 fluorometer, sized with a Bioanalyzer 2100, and then quantified again using the KAPA Library Quantification kit. Each immunoSEQ 96-well plate was sequenced on its own single-read 150-cycle Illumina NextSeq 550 flow cell. The published analysis was carried out like this. Because the immunoSEQ output included only junctional sequences and no quality scores, the filtering could not be the same as the filtering used for full-length reads. Sequences were annotated with PyIR, a Python wrapper for IgBLAST v1.9, and V/J genes and CDR3 were assigned using IMGT germline references. Reads were removed for weak V/J assignments (E-value above 1e-6), missing CDR3, stop codons, out-of-frame junctions, or ambiguous translated residues. V3J clonotypes were defined by identical inferred V gene, J gene, and CDR3 amino acid sequence. Percentage overlap between repertoires was calculated by dividing the number of shared unique clonotypes by the size of the smaller repertoire. Richness of each repertoire was evaluated using RTK rarefaction, the Chao1 estimator, and Recon v2.1 estimates of unobserved clonotypes. Generation probabilities for all TCRbeta clonotypes obtained by the gDNA method from a few donors were computed using OLGA. Held by TCRdb, this immuneACCESS table contains in-frame sequences only and omits some clones. Under half of the omission traces to an unresolved V gene where checked; the cause of the rest is unknown. V, J and clone size reflect that table, while D and trimming were determined from the DNA. Counted in this sample were roughly 2.5 million clones; roughly 92% of them appeared once. Roughly 0.13% of the sample comes from the top ten.

Of note for this clone: Which antigen it targets is not known. The input lacks base qualities; no much larger clone sits a single base away.

The rearranged chain carries TRBV18 and TRBJ1-3; the D region possibly corresponds to TRBD1 (5 bases align). Sequenced sample: naive CD4+ T cells sorted from blood. In the paper's terms, the cell subset or site label means: CD45RA+ positively selected. This clonotype was sampled from a man younger than 35 in good health. The CDR3: CASSPSGGSSGNTIYF. In nucleotides, the sequence is TGTGCCAGCTCACCAAGCGGGGGGAGTTCTGGAAACACCATATATTTT.